This T cell receptor beta chain was recovered during a study of CD8 T cells in Susac syndrome. Study information: Among the Susac syndrome patients who underwent sequencing, about 6 had clinically active disease, while 8 or 9 of them were in remission. Intravenous immunoglobulin alone or corticosteroids were being given to patients with Susac syndrome at blood draw, unless they were therapy-naive.

Trimming stripped 6 bases from V and 2 bases from J, with 11 bases between. This CDR3 comprises 14 residues. Per the germline V gene, CDR1 is ENHRY and CDR2 is SYGVKD. The CD8+ and CD4+ T cells were negatively isolated, with the TEMRA cells enriched by FACS. RNA amounts of about 0.5 to 1 ug underwent reverse transcription with random hexamers. Amplification of the TCR beta CDR3 was carried out by immunoSEQ multiplex PCR, which spanned a total of 54 Vbeta and 13 Jbeta segments. Via MiXCR, TCRdb re-called the immunoSEQ multiplex PCR reads, giving one row per CDR3 protein. The sample lists around 200,000 distinct CDR3 sequences; around 95% were seen once.

This chain links TRBV10-3 with TRBJ1-5, with D maybe TRBD1 (5 bases). This TCR came from a human donor with Susac syndrome. The sample taken for sequencing was CD4+ T cells from PBMCs. The CDR3 nucleotides are TGTGCCATCAGGCCGGGACTGGGCAATCAGCCCCAGCATTTT. This sequence encodes CAIRPGLGNQPQHF.